A selection of T cell receptor beta chains follows, all from one sample in a study of blood T cell repertoires in COVID-19. TCRdb's copy holds only in-frame clones and misses some; the assay was immunoSEQ multiplex PCR. The table lists 470,000 or so clones, around 90% of them singletons, with roughly 1.8% in the top ten. Sequences were obtained from PBMCs or T cells enriched from blood (not recorded which). The receptors come from a woman in her late teens or twenties with acute COVID-19. CDR3s include the opening cysteine and the closing phenylalanine or tryptophan. The D gene is left open where the match is weak. Not every row has a clone size; where given, it reads once, few, many or a size class.

v_call: TRBV3-1/TRBV3-2; clone_size: NA; j_call: TRBJ2-2; d_call: TRBD2; cdr3_aa: CASSYPGLAGDPGELFF; cdr3_nt: TGTGCCAGCAGTTACCCGGGACTAGCGGGAGATCCCGGGGAGCTGTTTTTT
v_call: TRBV30; clone_size: NA; j_call: TRBJ1-4; d_call: TRBD1; cdr3_aa: CAWSVFQGDNEKLFF; cdr3_nt: TGTGCCTGGAGTGTATTTCAGGGGGATAATGAAAAACTGTTTTTT
v_call: TRBV6-2/TRBV6-3; clone_size: NA; j_call: TRBJ2-5; d_call: NA; cdr3_aa: CASSYSLDSTKTQYF; cdr3_nt: TGTGCCAGCAGTTACTCGCTGGATAGCACGAAGACCCAGTACTTC
v_call: TRBV2; clone_size: NA; j_call: TRBJ2-7; d_call: NA; cdr3_aa: CASSYSYEQYF; cdr3_nt: TGTGCCAGCAGTTACTCCTACGAGCAGTACTTC
v_call: TRBV7-9; clone_size: NA; j_call: TRBJ2-7; d_call: TRBD1; cdr3_aa: CASIREGTGLSYEQYF; cdr3_nt: TGTGCCAGCATCAGAGAAGGGACAGGGCTCTCCTACGAGCAGTACTTC
v_call: TRBV2; clone_size: NA; j_call: TRBJ2-1; d_call: TRBD1; cdr3_aa: CASRLMTGFYNEQFF; cdr3_nt: TGTGCCAGCAGACTTATGACAGGGTTCTACAATGAGCAGTTCTTC
v_call: TRBV9; clone_size: NA; j_call: TRBJ2-5; d_call: NA; cdr3_aa: CASSVGGTQETQYF; cdr3_nt: TGTGCCAGCAGCGTTGGAGGGACGCAAGAGACCCAGTACTTC
v_call: TRBV7-8; clone_size: NA; j_call: TRBJ1-1; d_call: TRBD1; cdr3_aa: CASSLGGTGRTEAFF; cdr3_nt: TGTGCCAGCAGCTTAGGAGGGACAGGGCGCACTGAAGCTTTCTTT
v_call: TRBV3-1/TRBV3-2; clone_size: NA; j_call: TRBJ1-5; d_call: NA; cdr3_aa: CASSQDIAKRPQHF; cdr3_nt: TGTGCCAGCAGCCAAGATATCGCTAAGCGGCCCCAGCATTTT
v_call: TRBV6-2/TRBV6-3; clone_size: NA; j_call: TRBJ1-5; d_call: TRBD1; cdr3_aa: CASSHVPGQGWQPQHF; cdr3_nt: TGTGCCAGCAGTCACGTACCCGGACAGGGTTGGCAGCCCCAGCATTTT
v_call: TRBV19; clone_size: NA; j_call: TRBJ1-5; d_call: NA; cdr3_aa: CASSIGSTGRNQPQHF; cdr3_nt: TGTGCCAGTAGTATCGGGTCGACAGGCCGAAATCAGCCCCAGCATTTT
v_call: TRBV9; clone_size: NA; j_call: TRBJ2-1; d_call: NA; cdr3_aa: CASSVEQGYNEQFF; cdr3_nt: TGTGCCAGCAGCGTAGAACAGGGATACAATGAGCAGTTCTTC
v_call: TRBV18; clone_size: NA; j_call: TRBJ1-4; d_call: TRBD1; cdr3_aa: CASSLDRDREKLFF; cdr3_nt: TGTGCCAGCTCACTTGACCGGGACAGAGAAAAACTGTTTTTT
v_call: TRBV19; clone_size: NA; j_call: TRBJ1-4; d_call: NA; cdr3_aa: CASSIRQTNEKLFF; cdr3_nt: TGTGCCAGTAGTATTCGACAGACTAATGAAAAACTGTTTTTT
v_call: TRBV4-2; clone_size: NA; j_call: TRBJ2-3; d_call: NA; cdr3_aa: CASSQFGGVTDTQYF; cdr3_nt: TGTGCCAGCAGCCAGTTCGGCGGGGTGACAGATACGCAGTATTTT
v_call: TRBV4-1; clone_size: NA; j_call: TRBJ2-1; d_call: NA; cdr3_aa: CASSPGLRPDEQFF; cdr3_nt: TGCGCCAGCAGCCCCGGACTCCGCCCGGATGAGCAGTTCTTC
v_call: TRBV27; clone_size: NA; j_call: TRBJ1-2; d_call: NA; cdr3_aa: CASSRGNEYGYTF; cdr3_nt: TGTGCCAGCAGTCGCGGGAATGAATATGGCTACACCTTC
v_call: TRBV7-9; clone_size: NA; j_call: TRBJ2-3; d_call: TRBD1; cdr3_aa: CASSSGQGINTDTQYF; cdr3_nt: TGTGCCAGCAGCTCGGGACAGGGGATTAATACAGATACGCAGTATTTT
v_call: TRBV6-5; clone_size: NA; j_call: TRBJ2-3; d_call: TRBD2; cdr3_aa: CASKQLAGEDTQYF; cdr3_nt: TGTGCCAGCAAACAACTAGCGGGAGAGGATACGCAGTATTTT
v_call: TRBV10-3; clone_size: NA; j_call: TRBJ1-3; d_call: NA; cdr3_aa: CAISPGLTGNTIYF; cdr3_nt: TGTGCCATCAGCCCGGGACTGACTGGAAACACCATATATTTT
v_call: TRBV5-6; clone_size: NA; j_call: TRBJ2-1; d_call: NA; cdr3_aa: CASSLEVRGLGHEQFF; cdr3_nt: TGTGCCAGCAGCTTGGAGGTCAGGGGCTTGGGGCATGAGCAGTTCTTC
v_call: TRBV19; clone_size: NA; j_call: TRBJ2-1; d_call: NA; cdr3_aa: CASSTQGFPYNEQFF; cdr3_nt: TGTGCCAGTAGTACCCAGGGTTTCCCCTACAATGAGCAGTTCTTC
v_call: TRBV18; clone_size: NA; j_call: TRBJ1-5; d_call: NA; cdr3_aa: CASSPARSNQPQHF; cdr3_nt: TGTGCCAGCTCACCTGCCCGGAGCAATCAGCCCCAGCATTTT
v_call: TRBV7-2; clone_size: NA; j_call: TRBJ1-1; d_call: NA; cdr3_aa: CASSLVSRNTEAFF; cdr3_nt: TGTGCCAGCAGCTTAGTTTCCAGGAACACTGAAGCTTTCTTT
v_call: TRBV5-4; clone_size: NA; j_call: TRBJ1-1; d_call: TRBD1; cdr3_aa: CASSLRDRNTEAFF; cdr3_nt: TGTGCCAGCAGCCTCCGGGACAGGAACACTGAAGCTTTCTTT
v_call: TRBV6-5; clone_size: NA; j_call: TRBJ1-1; d_call: TRBD1; cdr3_aa: CASSYGQGVIVTEAFF; cdr3_nt: TGTGCCAGCAGTTACGGACAGGGAGTGATTGTCACTGAAGCTTTCTTT
v_call: TRBV18; clone_size: NA; j_call: TRBJ2-7; d_call: TRBD1; cdr3_aa: CASSEGQGVSYEQYF; cdr3_nt: TGTGCCAGCTCAGAGGGACAGGGGGTCTCCTACGAGCAGTACTTC
v_call: TRBV7-6; clone_size: NA; j_call: TRBJ1-2; d_call: NA; cdr3_aa: CASSLSLRTATLNYGYTF; cdr3_nt: TGTGCCAGCAGCTTAAGTTTACGGACAGCGACCCTTAACTATGGCTACACCTTC
v_call: TRBV29-1; clone_size: NA; j_call: TRBJ1-1; d_call: NA; cdr3_aa: CSVGGGDEAFF; cdr3_nt: TGCAGCGTTGGCGGGGGTGATGAAGCTTTCTTT
v_call: TRBV7-2; clone_size: NA; j_call: TRBJ2-5; d_call: NA; cdr3_aa: CASKSKNFQETQYF; cdr3_nt: TGTGCCAGTAAATCAAAGAACTTTCAAGAGACCCAGTACTTC
v_call: TRBV18; clone_size: NA; j_call: TRBJ1-4; d_call: NA; cdr3_aa: CASSPPGRPTNEKLFF; cdr3_nt: TGTGCCAGCTCACCCCCGGGAAGACCAACTAATGAAAAACTGTTTTTT
v_call: TRBV6-5; clone_size: NA; j_call: TRBJ1-5; d_call: NA; cdr3_aa: CASSYRVVGPQHF; cdr3_nt: TGTGCCAGCAGTTACCGGGTAGTAGGGCCCCAGCATTTT
v_call: TRBV23-1; clone_size: NA; j_call: TRBJ2-7; d_call: NA; cdr3_aa: CASLGLSSYEQYF; cdr3_nt: TGCGCCAGCCTTGGACTATCCTCCTACGAGCAGTACTTC
v_call: TRBV19; clone_size: NA; j_call: TRBJ1-5; d_call: NA; cdr3_aa: CASRRTGRNQPQHF; cdr3_nt: TGTGCCAGTAGGCGGACTGGGAGGAATCAGCCCCAGCATTTT
v_call: TRBV7-2; clone_size: NA; j_call: TRBJ2-1; d_call: TRBD2; cdr3_aa: CASSLTLAGGLYNEQFF; cdr3_nt: TGTGCCAGCAGCTTAACCTTAGCGGGGGGCCTATACAATGAGCAGTTCTTC
v_call: TRBV5-6; clone_size: NA; j_call: TRBJ1-2; d_call: TRBD1; cdr3_aa: CASSAPTGAGGYTF; cdr3_nt: TGTGCCAGCAGCGCACCGACAGGGGCAGGTGGCTACACCTTC
v_call: TRBV5-1; clone_size: NA; j_call: TRBJ1-1; d_call: TRBD1; cdr3_aa: CASSGDRNTEAFF; cdr3_nt: TGCGCCAGCAGCGGGGACAGGAACACTGAAGCTTTCTTT
v_call: TRBV6-5; clone_size: NA; j_call: TRBJ2-6; d_call: NA; cdr3_aa: CASSPLFSGANVLTF; cdr3_nt: TGTGCCAGCAGCCCCCTATTCTCTGGGGCCAACGTCCTGACTTTC
v_call: TRBV18; clone_size: NA; j_call: TRBJ2-5; d_call: TRBD1; cdr3_aa: CASSRRDRASETQYF; cdr3_nt: TGTGCCAGCTCCCGTCGGGACAGGGCCTCGGAGACCCAGTACTTC
v_call: TRBV5-4; clone_size: NA; j_call: TRBJ1-2; d_call: TRBD1; cdr3_aa: CASTPRDSGFANYGYTF; cdr3_nt: TGTGCCAGCACCCCCCGGGACAGCGGATTTGCTAACTATGGCTACACCTTC
v_call: TRBV29-1; clone_size: NA; j_call: TRBJ1-1; d_call: TRBD1; cdr3_aa: CSVEVRGPNTEAFF; cdr3_nt: TGCAGCGTTGAAGTGAGGGGGCCAAACACTGAAGCTTTCTTT
v_call: TRBV2; clone_size: NA; j_call: TRBJ2-5; d_call: TRBD2; cdr3_aa: CASKGLAGVQETQYF; cdr3_nt: TGTGCCAGCAAGGGACTAGCGGGAGTACAAGAGACCCAGTACTTC
v_call: TRBV6-5; clone_size: NA; j_call: TRBJ1-1; d_call: NA; cdr3_aa: CASSNGGTLNTEAFF; cdr3_nt: TGTGCCAGCAGCAACGGGGGGACACTGAACACTGAAGCTTTCTTT
v_call: TRBV4-1; clone_size: NA; j_call: TRBJ2-7; d_call: TRBD1; cdr3_aa: CASSPRDRAEQYF; cdr3_nt: TGCGCCAGCAGCCCCCGGGACAGGGCCGAGCAGTACTTC
v_call: TRBV4-3; clone_size: NA; j_call: TRBJ1-1; d_call: NA; cdr3_aa: CASSQEQQPALAFF; cdr3_nt: TGCGCCAGCAGCCAAGAGCAACAGCCGGCTCTAGCTTTCTTT
v_call: TRBV12-5; clone_size: NA; j_call: TRBJ1-2; d_call: NA; cdr3_aa: CASGLVGMNSYTF; cdr3_nt: TGTGCTAGTGGTTTGGTTGGCATGAACAGCTACACCTTC
v_call: TRBV11-2; clone_size: NA; j_call: TRBJ2-4; d_call: TRBD2; cdr3_aa: CASSLLAGGGNIQYF; cdr3_nt: TGTGCCAGCAGCTTGCTAGCGGGAGGGGGGAACATTCAGTACTTC
v_call: TRBV20-1; clone_size: once; j_call: TRBJ1-6; d_call: NA; cdr3_aa: CSASPGLKASPLHF; cdr3_nt: TGCAGTGCTAGTCCGGGACTGAAGGCTTCACCCCTCCACTTT
v_call: TRBV3-1/TRBV3-2; clone_size: NA; j_call: TRBJ1-2; d_call: NA; cdr3_aa: CASSQVEAYGYTF; cdr3_nt: TGTGCCAGCAGCCAAGTTGAAGCCTATGGCTACACCTTC
v_call: TRBV5-1; clone_size: NA; j_call: TRBJ2-1; d_call: NA; cdr3_aa: CASSLGSGVYNEQFF; cdr3_nt: TGCGCCAGCAGCTTGGGGTCAGGGGTCTACAATGAGCAGTTCTTC
v_call: TRBV5-1; clone_size: NA; j_call: TRBJ1-1; d_call: NA; cdr3_aa: CASSLVTGSLNTEAFF; cdr3_nt: TGCGCCAGCAGCTTGGTAACAGGATCCTTGAACACTGAAGCTTTCTTT
v_call: TRBV5-1; clone_size: once; j_call: TRBJ1-6; d_call: TRBD1; cdr3_aa: CASSRIDRDNSPLHF; cdr3_nt: TGCGCCAGCAGCCGTATAGACAGGGATAATTCACCCCTCCACTTT
v_call: TRBV6-4; clone_size: once; j_call: TRBJ1-2; d_call: NA; cdr3_aa: CASSDPRSVVNYGYTF; cdr3_nt: TGTGCCAGCAGTGACCCCCGGTCCGTCGTTAACTATGGCTACACCTTC
v_call: TRBV7-2; clone_size: NA; j_call: TRBJ2-1; d_call: TRBD2; cdr3_aa: CASSLVFSGGNEQFF; cdr3_nt: TGTGCCAGCAGCTTAGTATTTAGCGGGGGAAATGAGCAGTTCTTC
v_call: TRBV3-1/TRBV3-2; clone_size: NA; j_call: TRBJ2-5; d_call: TRBD2; cdr3_aa: CASRSPGLASETQYF; cdr3_nt: TGTGCCAGCCGTTCTCCGGGACTAGCTAGCGAGACCCAGTACTTC